This TCR beta chain appears in the sequencing data of a study of cytomegalovirus exposure and HLA in healthy donors. The table came from immunoSEQ multiplex PCR; TCRdb's copy has only in-frame clones and leaves some out. This table holds approximately 160,000 clones, 85% to 90% found once. Trimming took off 2 bases at V and 0 bases at J, with 12 bases between the two ends. The CDR3 is made up of 16 amino acids. CDR1 is SGDLS, CDR2 YYNGEE, per germline. The clonotype was recovered from a woman aged 18-35 years in good health and CMV-seropositive. The V and J genes are TRBV9 and TRBJ1-3; D unresolved. The specimen was PBMCs. In DNA form, the CDR3 reads TGTGCCAGCAGCGTTGACGGCGGCATCTCTGGAAACACCATATATTTT. Translating gives CASSVDGGISGNTIYF. The full variable domain, rest sourced from reference TRBV9 and TRBJ1-3, is DSGVTQTPKHLITATGQRVTLRCSPRSGDLSVYWYQQSLDQGLQFLIQYYNGEERAKGNILERFSAQQFPDLHSELNLSSLELGDSALYFCASSVDGGISGNTIYFGEGSWLTVV.